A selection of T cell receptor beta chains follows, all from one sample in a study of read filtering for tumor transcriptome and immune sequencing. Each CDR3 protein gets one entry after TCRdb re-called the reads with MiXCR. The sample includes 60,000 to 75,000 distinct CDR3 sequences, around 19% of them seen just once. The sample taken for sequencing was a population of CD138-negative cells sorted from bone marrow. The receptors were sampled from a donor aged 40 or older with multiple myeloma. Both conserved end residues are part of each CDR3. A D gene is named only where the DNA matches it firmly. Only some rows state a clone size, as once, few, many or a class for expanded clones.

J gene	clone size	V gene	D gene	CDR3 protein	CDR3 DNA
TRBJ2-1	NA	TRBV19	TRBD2	CASSPRGASYNEQFF	TGTGCCAGTAGTCCGCGGGGGGCCTCCTACAATGAGCAGTTCTTC
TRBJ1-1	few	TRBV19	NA	CASSIYPIRVSGWNTEAFF	TGTGCCAGTAGTATATACCCCATTCGAGTGAGTGGATGGAACACTGAAGCTTTCTTT
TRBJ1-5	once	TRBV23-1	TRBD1	CASTRDREIHSNQPQHF	TGCGCCAGTACCCGGGACAGGGAAATCCATAGCAATCAGCCCCAGCATTTT
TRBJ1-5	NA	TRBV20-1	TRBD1	CSARWPSGGTDTQHF	TGCAGTGCTAGGTGGCCTAGCGGGGGGACAGATACGCAGCATTTT
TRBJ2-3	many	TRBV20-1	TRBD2	CSAGTSGGSTDTQYF	TGCAGTGCGGGGACTAGCGGGGGAAGTACAGATACGCAGTATTTT
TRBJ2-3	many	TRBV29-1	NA	CSVEKQGTDTQYF	TGCAGCGTGGAGAAACAGGGAACGGATACGCAGTATTTT
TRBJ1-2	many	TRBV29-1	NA	CSVEPGQPNYGYTF	TGCAGCGTTGAACCAGGGCAACCTAACTATGGCTACACCTTC
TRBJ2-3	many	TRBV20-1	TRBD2	CSATTPLAGFGNTQYF	TGCAGTGCGACGACCCCACTAGCGGGATTTGGAAATACGCAGTATTTT
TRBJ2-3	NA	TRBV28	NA	CASTRPGGLTDTQYF	TGTGCCAGCACTAGGCCGGGGGGCCTAACAGATACGCAGTATTTT
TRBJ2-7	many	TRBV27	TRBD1	CASSLSGQGPYEQYF	TGTGCCAGCAGTTTGTCCGGACAGGGCCCCTACGAGCAGTACTTC
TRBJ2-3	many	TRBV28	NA	CASSYDNEADTQYF	TGTGCCAGCAGTTACGATAATGAGGCAGATACGCAGTATTTT
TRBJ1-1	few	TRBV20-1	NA	CSALTSYTEAFF	TGCAGTGCTCTCACGTCCTACACTGAAGCTTTCTTT
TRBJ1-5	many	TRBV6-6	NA	CASRLVVEGQPQHF	TGTGCCAGCCGATTGGTGGTTGAAGGTCAGCCCCAGCATTTT
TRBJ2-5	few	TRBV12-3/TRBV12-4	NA	CASSPRGPQETQYF	TGTGCCAGCAGTCCCCGAGGCCCCCAAGAGACCCAGTACTTC
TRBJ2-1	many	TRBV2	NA	CATGPGNEQFF	TGTGCCACCGGACCTGGCAATGAGCAGTTCTTC
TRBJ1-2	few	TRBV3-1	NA	CASSQGLANYGYTF	TGTGCCAGCAGCCAAGGGTTAGCTAACTATGGCTACACCTTC
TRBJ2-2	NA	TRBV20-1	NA	CSAARGTGELFF	TGCAGTGCTGCCCGAGGGACCGGGGAGCTGTTTTTT
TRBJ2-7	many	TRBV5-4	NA	CASSFWPDYEQYF	TGTGCCAGCAGCTTCTGGCCCGACTACGAGCAGTACTTC
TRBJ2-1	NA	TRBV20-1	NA	CSARLGLSIINEQSF	TGCAGTGCTAGATTGGGCCTCTCTATAATCAATGAGCAGTCCTTC
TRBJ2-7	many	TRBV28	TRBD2	CASRALAGVYEQYF	TGTGCCAGCAGGGCCCTAGCGGGAGTCTACGAGCAGTACTTC
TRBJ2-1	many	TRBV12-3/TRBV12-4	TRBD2	CASSLIPLAGDEFF	TGTGCCAGCAGTTTAATCCCGTTAGCGGGAGATGAGTTCTTC
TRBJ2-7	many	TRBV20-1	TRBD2	CSARDRSGRARDEQYF	TGCAGTGCTAGAGATCGTAGCGGGAGGGCCAGGGACGAGCAGTACTTC
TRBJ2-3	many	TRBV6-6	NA	CASSSRSSTDTQYF	TGTGCCAGCAGTTCCCGATCGAGCACAGATACGCAGTATTTT
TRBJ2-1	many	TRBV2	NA	CASSGTLRERNSYNEQFF	TGTGCCAGCAGTGGAACCCTTAGGGAGCGGAACTCCTACAATGAGCAGTTCTTC
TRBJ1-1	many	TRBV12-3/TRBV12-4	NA	CASSFLRQDTEAFF	TGTGCCAGCAGTTTTCTCCGACAGGACACTGAAGCTTTCTTT
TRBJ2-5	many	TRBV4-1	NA	CASSQDKQGQGPRETQYF	TGCGCCAGCAGCCAAGATAAGCAGGGGCAGGGGCCAAGAGAGACCCAGTACTTC
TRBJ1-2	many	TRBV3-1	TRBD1	CASSRTGDNYGYTF	TGTGCCAGCAGCCGAACAGGGGATAACTATGGCTACACCTTC
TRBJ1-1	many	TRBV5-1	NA	CASSFGDTEAFF	TGCGCCAGCAGCTTTGGGGACACTGAAGCTTTCTTT
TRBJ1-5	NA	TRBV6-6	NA	CASSSLGRGNQPQHF	TGTGCCAGCAGTTCGTTAGGACGGGGGAATCAGCCCCAGCATTTT
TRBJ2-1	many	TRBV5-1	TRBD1	CASSFPRDSSYNEQFF	TGCGCCAGCAGCTTTCCCCGGGACAGCTCCTACAATGAGCAGTTCTTC
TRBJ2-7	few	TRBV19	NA	CASSIWGQGTYEQYF	TGTGCCAGTAGTATTTGGGGACAAGGGACCTACGAGCAGTACTTC
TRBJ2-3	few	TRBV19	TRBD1	CASSIGTGDDTQYF	TGTGCCAGTAGTATAGGGACAGGGGATGATACGCAGTATTTT
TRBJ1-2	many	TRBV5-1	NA	CASTRGGFYGYTF	TGCGCCAGCACCCGGGGTGGCTTCTATGGCTACACCTTC
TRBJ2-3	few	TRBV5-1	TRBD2	CAGSLDGLAGDTQYF	TGCGCCGGCAGCTTGGACGGACTAGCGGGAGATACGCAGTATTTT
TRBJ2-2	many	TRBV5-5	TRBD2	CASSVFPSGDTGELFF	TGTGCCAGCAGCGTCTTTCCTAGCGGAGACACCGGGGAGCTGTTTTTT
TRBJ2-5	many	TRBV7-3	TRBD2	CASSWGGGETQYF	TGTGCCAGCAGCTGGGGCGGGGGAGAGACCCAGTACTTC
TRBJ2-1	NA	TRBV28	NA	CASSPRIPRTYSEQFF	TGCGCCAGCAGCCCTCGTATCCCCCGGACCTACAGTGAGCAGTTCTTC
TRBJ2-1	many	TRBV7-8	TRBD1	CASSSVTGGLSGNEQFF	TGTGCCAGCAGCTCAGTTACAGGGGGTCTTTCGGGCAATGAGCAGTTCTTC
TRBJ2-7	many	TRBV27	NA	CASSFSSSTYEQYF	TGTGCCAGCAGTTTTTCTAGCTCTACCTACGAGCAGTACTTC
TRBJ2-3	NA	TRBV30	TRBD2	CAWSQPSGGPSDTQYF	TGTGCCTGGAGTCAACCTAGCGGGGGGCCCTCAGATACGCAGTATTTT
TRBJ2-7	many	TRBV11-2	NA	CASSTTVSSYEQYF	TGTGCCAGCAGTACGACTGTGAGCTCCTACGAGCAGTACTTC
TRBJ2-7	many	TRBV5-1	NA	CASSTSPGTVYEQYF	TGCGCCAGCAGCACTAGCCCCGGGACAGTCTACGAGCAGTACTTC
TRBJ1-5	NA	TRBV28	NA	CASSLWGSGQPQHF	TGTGCCAGCAGTCTTTGGGGGAGCGGACAGCCCCAGCATTTT
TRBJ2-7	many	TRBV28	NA	CASSQGGGMYEQYF	TGTGCCAGCAGTCAAGGAGGGGGAATGTACGAGCAGTACTTC
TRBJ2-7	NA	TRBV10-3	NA	CASTQGLGSYEWYF	TGTGCCAGCACACAGGGCCTCGGATCCTACGAGTGGTACTTC
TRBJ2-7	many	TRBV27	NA	CASSLSGSAGEQYF	TGTGCCAGCAGTTTATCGGGATCGGCGGGGGAGCAGTACTTC
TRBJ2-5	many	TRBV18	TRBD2	CASSPSLREDLETQYF	TGTGCCAGCTCACCTAGTCTGCGGGAGGATTTAGAGACCCAGTACTTC
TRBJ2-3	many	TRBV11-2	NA	CASSLDKDPSDTQYF	TGTGCCAGCAGCTTAGATAAGGATCCCTCAGATACGCAGTATTTT
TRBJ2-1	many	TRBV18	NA	CASSPRQDSSYNEQFF	TGTGCCAGCTCACCAAGACAGGACAGCTCCTACAATGAGCAGTTCTTC
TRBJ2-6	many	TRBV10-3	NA	CAISESGYDTPDFGANVLTF	TGTGCCATCAGTGAGTCGGGTTACGACACTCCTGATTTTGGGGCCAACGTCCTGACTTTC
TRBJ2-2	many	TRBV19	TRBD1	CATKGAPSTGELFF	TGTGCCACCAAGGGGGCCCCGAGCACCGGGGAGCTGTTTTTT
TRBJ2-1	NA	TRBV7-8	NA	CASSLGHSSYSERFF	TGTGCCAGCAGCTTGGGACACAGCTCCTACAGTGAGCGGTTCTTC
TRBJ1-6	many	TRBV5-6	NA	CASSRRTDGVSPLHF	TGTGCCAGCAGCCGAAGGACGGACGGGGTTTCACCCCTCCACTTT
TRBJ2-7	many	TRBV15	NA	CATSRGQMSSYEQYF	TGTGCCACCAGCAGAGGACAGATGAGCTCCTACGAGCAGTACTTC
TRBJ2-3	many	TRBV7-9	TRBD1	CASSFGDRATDTQYF	TGTGCCAGCAGCTTCGGGGACAGGGCCACAGATACGCAGTATTTT